These 17 T cell receptor beta chains came from one sample sequenced in a study of identical twins. TCRdb passed the 5' RACE reads through MiXCR, listing each CDR3 protein once. The table lists hundreds of thousands of distinct CDR3 sequences, 5.5% to 7.5% of them singletons. The sequencing input was naive T cells sorted from blood. Receptor source: a man in his late teens or twenties in good health.

In its sample, this clonotype was seen many times. The chain joins TRBV12-3 or TRBV12-4 to TRBJ1-2; D is perhaps TRBD1 (5 bases). The CDR3 covers 15 residues. Trimming stripped 1 base from V and 6 bases from J, with 15 bases between. DNA for the CDR3: TGTGCCAGCAGTTTAGGGGGGAGGGGAAGAAATGGCTACACCTTC. Its translation is CASSLGGRGRNGYTF.

This clonotype was recorded many times. The V and J genes are TRBV25-1 and TRBJ1-5, with D uncertain. CDR3 length equals 15 residues. Trimming took 0 bases from V and 1 from J, leaving 7 bases between them. Germline V CDR1 and CDR2: MGHDK, SYGVNS. The CDR3: CASSEYGESNQPQHF. CDR3 nucleotides: TGTGCCAGCAGTGAATATGGGGAAAGCAATCAGCCCCAGCATTTT.

With respect to this clonotype: The missing conserved phenylalanine or tryptophan at the end of this CDR3 makes a read error likely. The J gene is TRBJ2-7, the V gene TRBV27; 9 positions agree with TRBD1. The CDR3 is made up of 14 amino acids. CDR1 and CDR2 (germline): MNHEY, SMNVEV (reference sequence). J lost 2 bases, V lost 4 bases, and 3 bases had no gene match. DNA for the CDR3: TGTGCCAGCAGTTCGGGACAGGGTCCCTACGAGCAGTACATC. It yields the protein CASSSGQGPYEQYI.

This clonotype was observed a few times. The chain combines TRBV28 with TRBJ2-7; D ambiguous. The V end was cut by 8 bases, the J end by 8 bases, with 19 bases between. Germline assignment: CDR1 MDHEN and CDR2 SYDVKM. This CDR3 comprises 13 residues. CDR3 DNA: TGTGCCAGCGGGCCCTCCCAGCCCGGTCAGCAGTACTTC. Protein sequence: CASGPSQPGQQYF.

This clonotype was seen ten or more times. The chain couples TRBV20-1 to TRBJ2-3; 7 nucleotides line up with TRBD2. CDR1 is DFQATT and CDR2 is SNEGSKA in the germline V gene (reference sequence). This CDR3 has 12 residues. J gave up 3 bases and V 5 bases, and 2 bases lay outside the gene matches. CDR3 amino acids: CSAGTITDTQYF. CDR3 nucleotides: TGCAGTGCTGGGACTATTACAGATACGCAGTATTTT.

This clonotype was seen a few times. The chain couples TRBV12-3 or TRBV12-4 to TRBJ2-1, with 11 positions matching TRBD2. The CDR3 totals 20 residues. V shed 3 bases, J shed 2 bases, and the junction held 15 bases outside the gene matches. The CDR3 reads CASSFLGGSGRVLPYNEQFF. For the CDR3, the DNA is TGTGCCAGCAGTTTCCTAGGGGGTAGCGGGAGGGTCCTTCCCTACAATGAGCAGTTCTTC.

This clonotype was seen repeatedly, ten times or more. The V gene is TRBV6-5, the J gene TRBJ2-1; tentatively, D is TRBD1 (6 bases). The CDR3 is made up of 11 amino acids. The germline gives CDR1 MNHEY, CDR2 SVGAGI. Trimming left V 3 bases short and J 10 bases short, with 7 bases between. This CDR3 is CASSYGQEQFF. CDR3 nucleotides: TGTGCCAGCAGTTATGGACAGGAGCAGTTCTTC.

The sample holds a few counts of this clonotype. The chain recombines TRBV5-1 with TRBJ2-3; 7 bases agree with TRBD1. The CDR3 spans 15 residues. The J segment lost 2 bases and the V segment lost 4 bases, leaving 7 bases of the junction unmatched. CDR1 SGHRS and CDR2 YFSETQ come from the germline V gene. The CDR3, as DNA: TGCGCCAGCAGCGGAAGCAGGGGGTTCACAGATACGCAGTATTTT. It specifies CASSGSRGFTDTQYF.

J is TRBJ2-5 and V is TRBV29-1; possibly TRBD1 for D (5 bases). The germline gives CDR1 SQVTM, CDR2 ANQGSEA. Between the trimmed V and J ends, which lost 3 bases and 5 bases, there was a span of 19 bases. This CDR3 spans 15 amino acids. The CDR3 bases are TGCAGCGTTGATGGTCTAGGGGTACCTTGGGAGACCCAGTACTTC. Amino acids: CSVDGLGVPWETQYF. The complete variable domain, with remaining parts taken from reference TRBV29-1 and TRBJ2-5, reads SAVISQKPSRDICQRGTSLTIQCQVDSQVTMMFWYRQQPGQSLTLIATANQGSEATYESGFVIDKFPISRPNLTFSTLTVSNMSPEDSSIYLCSVDGLGVPWETQYFGPGTRLLVL.

In its sample, this clonotype was seen many times. The chain links TRBV12-3 or TRBV12-4 to TRBJ2-7; TRBD2 aligns across 13 bases. The junction had 6 bases not matched to a gene; V was cut back by 6 bases and J by 7 bases. The CDR3 runs 14 residues. The DNA for the CDR3 is TGTGCCAGCAGCCGAGGACTAGCGGGAGTTGAGCAGTACTTC. It translates to CASSRGLAGVEQYF.

This clonotype was counted at least ten times. The chain joins TRBV29-1 to TRBJ2-3, with 8 positions matching TRBD2. CDR1 is SQVTM, CDR2 ANQGSEA, per germline. This CDR3 is 15 amino acids long. The CDR3 coding sequence is TGCACCATTCTAGTTAGCGGGACGTCTCTGGATACGCAGTATTTT. Its translation is CTILVSGTSLDTQYF.

Many counts were recorded for this clonotype. V gene TRBV7-9 combines with J gene TRBJ2-7; 8 nucleotides agree with TRBD1. This CDR3 region has 14 residues. Germline-derived CDR1 and CDR2 are SEHNR and FQNEAQ (reference sequence). V lost 5 bases and J lost 9; bases outside the gene matches: 12. CDR3 sequence: CASSLERDRHRQYV. The DNA of the CDR3 is TGTGCCAGCAGCCTCGAAAGGGACAGGCACAGGCAGTACGTC.

The chain couples TRBV20-1 to TRBJ1-2; TRBD1 matches 9 bases. With V trimmed by 0 bases and J by 6 bases, 5 bases remained unmatched. Germline V CDR1 and CDR2: DFQATT, SNEGSKA (reference sequence). The CDR3 sequence is 14 residues long. The CDR3 DNA follows: TGCAGTGCTAGAGAAAGGACAGGGGAGAATGGCTACACCTTC. This codes for CSARERTGENGYTF.

This clonotype was seen only a few times. The V and J genes are TRBV24-1 and TRBJ2-3, with D possibly matching TRBD2 (6 bases). Germline CDR1 KGHDR, CDR2 SFDVKD. This CDR3 has 16 residues. The V and J ends lost 2 bases and 6 bases respectively, with 17 bases between them. DNA of the CDR3: TGTGCCACCAGTGATTCGGAGGGCCCCGGAGGTGATACGCAGTATTTT. Its protein product is CATSDSEGPGGDTQYF.

Many counts were recorded for this clonotype. V gene TRBV7-2 combines with J gene TRBJ2-3; 10 bases line up with TRBD2. Germline assignment: CDR1 SGHTA and CDR2 FQGNSA. With 5 bases clipped from V and 2 bases from J, the junction kept 7 bases outside the gene matches. The CDR3 length is 16 residues. CDR3 coding DNA: TGTGCCAGCAGCACCTCTAGCGGGAGCTCCACAGATACGCAGTATTTT. Translated: CASSTSSGSSTDTQYF.

The CDR3 here is CASNRRGLASEQHQFF. The CDR3 DNA is TGTGCCAGCAACCGAAGAGGGTTGGCCTCGGAGCAGCATCAGTTCTTC. V gene TRBV6-4 combines with J gene TRBJ2-1; D is perhaps TRBD2 (5 bases). V shed 7 bases and J shed 13 bases, with 29 bases lying between them. Germline V gene lookup returns CDR1 MRHNA and CDR2 SNTAGT. The CDR3 has 16 amino acids.

This chain joins TRBV29-1 and TRBJ2-5, with TRBD1 matching over 7 bases. CDR3 length: 15 amino acids. Germline trimming cut 1 base from V and 2 bases from J; bases unmatched to any gene: 7. CDR1 is SQVTM, CDR2 ANQGSEA, per germline. This chain's CDR3 is CSVEGGLGQQETQYF. CDR3 sequence (DNA): TGCAGCGTTGAAGGGGGGTTGGGACAGCAAGAGACCCAGTACTTC.